A selection of T cell receptor beta chains follows, all from one sample in a study of blood T cell repertoires in COVID-19. Sequencing used immunoSEQ multiplex PCR; TCRdb keeps in-frame clones, though not all of them. The table has 200,000 to 250,000 clones, approximately 83% seen once. The sample was PBMCs or T cells enriched from blood (not recorded which). These receptors were taken from a woman in her thirties or forties with acute COVID-19. The CDR3 runs from the conserved cysteine through the conserved F or W. A D gene is named only where the DNA matches it firmly. Size is omitted from some rows. Given values are once, few, many or a class for expanded clones.

CDR3aa: CASSEGSGQPQHF; CDR3nt: TGCGCCAGCAGTGAGGGGTCCGGGCAGCCCCAGCATTTT; j_gene: TRBJ1-5; abundance: -; v_gene: TRBV10-2; d_gene: -
CDR3aa: CASSTRASGQETQYF; CDR3nt: TGTGCCAGTAGTACTAGGGCTAGCGGACAAGAGACCCAGTACTTC; j_gene: TRBJ2-5; abundance: -; v_gene: TRBV19; d_gene: TRBD2
CDR3aa: CASRRAILGTEAFF; CDR3nt: TGCGCCAGCAGGAGGGCTATATTAGGCACTGAAGCTTTCTTT; j_gene: TRBJ1-1; abundance: -; v_gene: TRBV5-1; d_gene: -
CDR3aa: CASSRGLASTDTQYF; CDR3nt: TGTGCCAGCAGCCGAGGACTAGCTAGCACAGATACGCAGTATTTT; j_gene: TRBJ2-3; abundance: -; v_gene: TRBV6-5; d_gene: TRBD2
CDR3aa: CASSWSGMGAPGTDTQYF; CDR3nt: TGCGCCAGCAGCTGGTCGGGCATGGGGGCGCCTGGCACAGATACGCAGTATTTT; j_gene: TRBJ2-3; abundance: -; v_gene: TRBV5-1; d_gene: -
CDR3aa: CASSQEGRQLYTF; CDR3nt: TGCGCCAGCAGCCAAGAAGGGAGACAACTATACACCTTC; j_gene: TRBJ1-2; abundance: -; v_gene: TRBV4-1; d_gene: -
CDR3aa: CASSPGQGPYEQYF; CDR3nt: TGTGCCAGCAGTCCTGGACAGGGCCCCTACGAGCAGTACTTC; j_gene: TRBJ2-7; abundance: -; v_gene: TRBV27; d_gene: TRBD1
CDR3aa: CASSPSSGNTGELFF; CDR3nt: TGTGCCAGCAGCCCCTCAAGCGGGAACACCGGGGAGCTGTTTTTT; j_gene: TRBJ2-2; abundance: -; v_gene: TRBV6-5; d_gene: -
CDR3aa: CASSIRTGRLLDGYTF; CDR3nt: TGTGCCAGTAGTATACGGACAGGGAGACTCTTGGACGGCTACACCTTC; j_gene: TRBJ1-2; abundance: few; v_gene: TRBV19; d_gene: TRBD1
CDR3aa: CASSLPGQGYGYTF; CDR3nt: TGTGCCAGCAGCTTACCGGGACAGGGCTATGGCTACACCTTC; j_gene: TRBJ1-2; abundance: -; v_gene: TRBV5-4; d_gene: TRBD1
CDR3aa: CASSRLAGGTTDTQYF; CDR3nt: TGTGCCAGTAGTAGACTAGCGGGAGGAACCACAGATACGCAGTATTTT; j_gene: TRBJ2-3; abundance: -; v_gene: TRBV19; d_gene: TRBD2